This entry lists 5 T cell receptor beta chains sequenced from one sample in a study of tumor-infiltrating lymphocytes in primary liver carcinoma (dated by TCRdb to between 2016 and 2019). The run used an Illumina HiSeq 2500. Using a constant-region primer and ProtoScript II reverse transcriptase, TCRbeta-specific cDNA was reverse-transcribed from about 460 ng total RNA. Three nested multiplex PCR rounds, following a slightly modified ARM-PCR procedure, were used to build the TCRbeta libraries. Each of the first two PCR rounds ran for about 10 cycles and used multiplex TRBV1-TRBV30 forward primers together with a Cbeta reverse primer. The public sequencing data were trimmed at Q25 with fastp and processed into clonotypes with MiXCR by TCRdb, which kept only in-frame beta chains. Under each unique CDR3 protein, matching rows form one entry showing the most common genes and DNA. The sample has about 110,000 distinct CDR3 sequences on record, approximately 70% of them singletons. About a tenth of the sample lies in the top ten.

Without any cell sorting, total RNA and DNA were extracted together from around 20-30 mg of bulk tissue using the AllPrep DNA/RNA mini kit. Material for sequencing was liver tumor tissue from sampling region 1. The sample's cell subset or site label, decoded: tumor region T1, superior pole. The receptors come from a woman aged 60-75 years with primary liver carcinoma and hepatitis B virus infection.

The genes are TRBV11-2 and TRBJ2-1; 11 bases are shared with TRBD2. The length of the CDR3 is 17 residues. CDR1 is SGHAT, CDR2 FQNNGV, per germline. The V segment lost 8 bases and the J segment 8 bases; nucleotides outside the gene matches: 17. The DNA of the CDR3 is TGTGCCAGCGGCAGGAGACTAGCGGGATGGCCGTGGGATGAGCAGTTCTTC. Translated: CASGRRLAGWPWDEQFF.

The CDR3 DNA follows: TGTGCCAGCAGCTTAGGGTCGAACACCGTGGAACTGTTTTTT. As protein: CASSLGSNTVELFF. The genes are TRBV11-2 and TRBJ2-2; D is unclear. V lost 1 base and J 14 bases, leaving 17 bases between the germline ends. The germline gives CDR1 SGHAT, CDR2 FQNNGV. The length of the CDR3 is 14 residues.

In regard to this clonotype: Sequence at one end of the junction differs from germline and may be a read error. The J gene is TRBJ1-1, the V gene TRBV5-1, with D possibly TRBD1 on 6 matching bases. The CDR3 is 15 amino acids. Germline V gene sequence: CDR1 SGHRS, CDR2 YFSETQ. In DNA, the CDR3 is TGCGCAAGCAGCTTGGGGACACTAATGAACACTGAAGCTTTCTTT. Translated, it gives CASSLGTLMNTEAFF.

This clonotype appeared many times. V and J are TRBV6-6 and TRBJ2-1; 8 positions agree with TRBD2. The CDR3 sequence is 16 residues long. The germline CDR1 and CDR2 sequences are MNHNY and SVGAGI (reference sequence). V shed 2 bases, J shed 1 base, and the junction held 4 bases outside the gene matches. The CDR3 nucleotides read TGTGCCAGCAGTTACGATTCTAGCGGGTCCTACAATGAGCAGTTCTTC. Translated: CASSYDSSGSYNEQFF.

This clonotype showed up many times. The chain has TRBV5-1 and TRBJ2-1, with D unclear. V was trimmed by 4 bases and J by 4 bases, leaving 15 bases between them. The germline gives CDR1 SGHRS, CDR2 YFSETQ. The CDR3 runs to 15 residues. As DNA, the CDR3 is TGCGCCAGCAGCCCCCAGCTAGACGAGTACAATGAGCAGTTCTTC. Protein sequence: CASSPQLDEYNEQFF. The whole variable domain, remainder taken from reference TRBV5-1 and TRBJ2-1, is KAGVTQTPRYLIKTRGQQVTLSCSPISGHRSVSWYQQTPGQGLQFLFEYFSETQRNKGNFPGRFSGRQFSNSRSEMNVSTLELGDSALYLCASSPQLDEYNEQFFGPGTRLTVL.